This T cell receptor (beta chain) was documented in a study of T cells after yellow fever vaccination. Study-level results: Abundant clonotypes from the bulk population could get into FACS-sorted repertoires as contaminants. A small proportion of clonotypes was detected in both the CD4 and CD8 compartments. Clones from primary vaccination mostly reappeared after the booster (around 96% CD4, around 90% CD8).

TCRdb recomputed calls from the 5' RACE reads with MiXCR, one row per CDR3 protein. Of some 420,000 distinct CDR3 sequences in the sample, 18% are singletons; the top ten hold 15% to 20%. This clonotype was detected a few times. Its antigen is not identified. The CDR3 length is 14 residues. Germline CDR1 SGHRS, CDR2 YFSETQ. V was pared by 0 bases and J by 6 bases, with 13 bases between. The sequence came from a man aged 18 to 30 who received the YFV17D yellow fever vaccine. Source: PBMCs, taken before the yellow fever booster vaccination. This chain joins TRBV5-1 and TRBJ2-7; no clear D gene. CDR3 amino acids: CASSLDQILSEQYF. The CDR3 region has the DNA TGCGCCAGCAGCTTGGACCAGATCCTCTCCGAGCAGTACTTC. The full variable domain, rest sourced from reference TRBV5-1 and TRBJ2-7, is KAGVTQTPRYLIKTRGQQVTLSCSPISGHRSVSWYQQTPGQGLQFLFEYFSETQRNKGNFPGRFSGRQFSNSRSEMNVSTLELGDSALYLCASSLDQILSEQYFGPGTRLTVT.